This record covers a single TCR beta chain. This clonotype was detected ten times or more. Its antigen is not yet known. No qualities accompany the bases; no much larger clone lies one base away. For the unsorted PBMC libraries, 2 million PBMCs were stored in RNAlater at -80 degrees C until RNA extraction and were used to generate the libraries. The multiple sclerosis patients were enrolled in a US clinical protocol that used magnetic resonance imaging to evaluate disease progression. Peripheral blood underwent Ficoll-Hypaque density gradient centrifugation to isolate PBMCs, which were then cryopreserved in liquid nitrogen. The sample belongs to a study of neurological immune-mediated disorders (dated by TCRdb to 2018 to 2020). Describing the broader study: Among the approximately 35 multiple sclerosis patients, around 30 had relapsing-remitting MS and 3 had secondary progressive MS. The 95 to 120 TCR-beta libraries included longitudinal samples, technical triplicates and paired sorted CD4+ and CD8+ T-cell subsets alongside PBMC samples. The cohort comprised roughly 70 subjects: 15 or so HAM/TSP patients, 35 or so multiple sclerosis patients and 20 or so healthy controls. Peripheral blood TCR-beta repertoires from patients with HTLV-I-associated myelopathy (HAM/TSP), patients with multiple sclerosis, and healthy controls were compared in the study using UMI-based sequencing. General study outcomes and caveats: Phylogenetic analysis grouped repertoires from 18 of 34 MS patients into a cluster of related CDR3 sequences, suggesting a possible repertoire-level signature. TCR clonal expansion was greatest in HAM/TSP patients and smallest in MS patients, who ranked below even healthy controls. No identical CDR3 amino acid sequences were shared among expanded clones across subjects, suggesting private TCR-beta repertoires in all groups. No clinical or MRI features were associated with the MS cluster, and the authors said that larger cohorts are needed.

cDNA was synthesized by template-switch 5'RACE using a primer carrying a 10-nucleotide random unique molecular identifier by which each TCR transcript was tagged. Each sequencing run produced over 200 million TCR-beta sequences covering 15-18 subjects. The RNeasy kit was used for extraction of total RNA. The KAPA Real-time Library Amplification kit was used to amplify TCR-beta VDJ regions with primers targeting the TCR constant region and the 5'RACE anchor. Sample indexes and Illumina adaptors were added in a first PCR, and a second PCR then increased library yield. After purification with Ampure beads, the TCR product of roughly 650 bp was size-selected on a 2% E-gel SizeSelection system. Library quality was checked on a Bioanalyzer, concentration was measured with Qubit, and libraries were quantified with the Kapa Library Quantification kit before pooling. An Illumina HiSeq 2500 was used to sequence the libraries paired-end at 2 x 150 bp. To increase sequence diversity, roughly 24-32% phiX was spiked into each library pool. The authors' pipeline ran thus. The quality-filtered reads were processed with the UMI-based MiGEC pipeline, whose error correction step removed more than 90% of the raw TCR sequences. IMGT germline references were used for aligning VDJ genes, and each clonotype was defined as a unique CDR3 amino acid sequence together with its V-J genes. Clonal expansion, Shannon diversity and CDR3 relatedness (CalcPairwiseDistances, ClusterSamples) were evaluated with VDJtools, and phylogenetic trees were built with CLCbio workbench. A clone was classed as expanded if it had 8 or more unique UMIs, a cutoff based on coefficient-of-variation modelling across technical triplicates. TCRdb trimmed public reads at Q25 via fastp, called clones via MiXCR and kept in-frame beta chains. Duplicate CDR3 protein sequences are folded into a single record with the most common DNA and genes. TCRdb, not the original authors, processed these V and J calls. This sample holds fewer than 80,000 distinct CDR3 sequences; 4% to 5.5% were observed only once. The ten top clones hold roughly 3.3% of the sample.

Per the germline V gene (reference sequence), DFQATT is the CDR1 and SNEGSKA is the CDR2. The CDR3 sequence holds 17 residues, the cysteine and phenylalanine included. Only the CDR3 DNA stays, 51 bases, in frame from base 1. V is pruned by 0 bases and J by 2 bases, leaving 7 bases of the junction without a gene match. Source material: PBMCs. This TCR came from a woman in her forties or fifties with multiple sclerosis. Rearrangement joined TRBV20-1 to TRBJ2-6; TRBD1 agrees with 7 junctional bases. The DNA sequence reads TGCAGTGCTAGAGATCTCACGACAGGGACTGGGGCCAACGTCCTGACTTTC. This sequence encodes CSARDLTTGTGANVLTF.